The 12 T cell receptor beta chains below were found in one sample sequenced in a study of T-cell memory formation after mild COVID-19. One entry per CDR3 protein, called by TCRdb with MiXCR from the 5' RACE reads. The sample holds roughly 130,000 distinct CDR3 sequences, about 16% seen once. Specimen: PBMCs or a T cell subset sorted from them (not recorded which). Receptors originate from an adult woman who had mild COVID-19 (a few samples of this study predate the infection). Cell type and time point are not known.

This chain joins TRBV2 and TRBJ1-5; D might be TRBD1 (6 bases). V was clipped by 6 bases and J by 5 bases, with 20 bases between them. Germline CDR1 and CDR2: SNHLY and FYNNEI. The CDR3 has 16 amino acids. The CDR3 sequence is CASSAGAGARDQPQHF. CDR3 DNA: TGTGCCAGCAGCGCAGGGGCAGGGGCTAGGGATCAGCCCCAGCATTTT.

V and J are TRBV2 and TRBJ2-7, with TRBD2 as a possible D gene (6 bases). Trimming took 6 bases from V and 0 from J, leaving 12 bases between them. The length of the CDR3 is 14 residues. Germline CDR1 reads SNHLY; CDR2 reads FYNNEI. Here the CDR3 reads CASREGPASYEQYF. CDR3 nucleotide sequence: TGTGCCAGCAGGGAGGGACCCGCCTCCTACGAGCAGTACTTC.

The chain employs TRBV12-3 or TRBV12-4 and TRBJ1-1; D is possibly TRBD1 (6 bases). Trimming removed 6 bases from V and 6 bases from J, with 14 bases in between. The CDR3 extends over 13 amino acids. The CDR3 is CASRQGYVAEAFF. For the CDR3, the DNA is TGTGCCAGCAGACAGGGCTACGTGGCTGAAGCTTTCTTT.

This chain uses TRBV7-8 with TRBJ2-4, with D hard to call. The V gene lost 2 bases and the J gene lost 6 bases, with 17 bases spanning the gap. The CDR3 is made up of 16 amino acids. Germline assignment: CDR1 SGHVS and CDR2 FQNEAQ. CDR3 region: CASSLKGRGYGNIQYF. The CDR3, as DNA: TGTGCCAGCAGCTTAAAGGGCCGAGGTTATGGAAACATTCAGTACTTC.

This chain uses TRBV5-5 with TRBJ2-3; tentative D call: TRBD1 (6 bases). Germline V gene lookup returns CDR1 SGHKS and CDR2 YYEKEE (reference sequence). Trimming took off 0 bases at V and 1 base at J, with 12 bases between the two ends. This CDR3 is 16 amino acids long. The CDR3: CASSLGLGGGTDTQYF. CDR3 in DNA: TGTGCCAGCAGCTTGGGTTTAGGGGGAGGCACAGATACGCAGTATTTT.

This clonotype was detected a few times. The chain employs TRBV4-1 and TRBJ2-5; 11 nucleotides match TRBD2. The CDR3 is 16 amino acids. V lost 0 bases, J lost 2 bases, and 2 bases stayed unmatched. The germline gives CDR1 MGHRA, CDR2 YSYEKL. DNA for the CDR3: TGCGCCAGCAGCCAAGATCTAGCGGGGGGACAAGAGACCCAGTACTTC. It specifies CASSQDLAGGQETQYF.

This clonotype was recorded a few times. The chain employs TRBV11-2 and TRBJ1-1; TRBD1 aligns across 12 bases. Germline assignment: CDR1 SGHAT and CDR2 FQNNGV. The CDR3 covers 17 residues. The ends lost 1 base at V and 4 bases at J; junction bases unmatched: 7. CDR3 sequence: CASSLVLGQGASTEAFF. In DNA form, the CDR3 reads TGTGCCAGCAGCTTAGTTCTGGGACAGGGGGCTTCCACTGAAGCTTTCTTT.

This chain joins TRBV21-1 and TRBJ1-1; TRBD1, as called in the table, went unchecked against the DNA. TRBV21-1 is listed as a pseudogene. The CDR3 totals 16 residues. CDR3 nucleotides: TGTGCCAGCAGCGCTCGAAGAGCTAACCGGGTCACTGAAGCTTTCTTT. This translates into CASSARRANRVTEAFF.

This clonotype came up many times. The genes are TRBV20-1 and TRBJ2-7, with unresolved D. This CDR3 region has 14 residues. Trimming removed 5 bases from V and 1 base from J, with 15 bases in between. The germline gives CDR1 DFQATT, CDR2 SNEGSKA (reference sequence). CDR3 residues: CSAEDLSNSYEQYF. CDR3 in DNA: TGCAGTGCTGAGGACCTATCTAATTCCTACGAGCAGTACTTC.

The chain is built from TRBV7-9 and TRBJ1-1; 7 bases map to TRBD1. From germline, CDR1 is SEHNR and CDR2 FQNEAQ (reference sequence). The CDR3 is 13 residues long. Trimming at V came to 0 bases and at J to 5 bases, leaving 0 bases not matched to a gene. The CDR3 nucleotides read TGTGCCAGCAGCTTAGCGACAGGGACTGAAGCTTTCTTT. Its protein product is CASSLATGTEAFF.

The V call is TRBV2, the J call TRBJ1-1; a weak D match, TRBD1 (5 bases). Germline V gene sequence: CDR1 SNHLY, CDR2 FYNNEI. The V and J ends lost 4 bases and 5 bases respectively, with 8 bases between them. This CDR3 spans 12 amino acids. In DNA, the CDR3 is TGTGCCAGCAGTGCGGGGGTAACTGAAGCTTTCTTT. This codes for CASSAGVTEAFF.

V is TRBV5-1 and J is TRBJ2-7; 7 bases match TRBD1. V was clipped by 0 bases and J by 2 bases; unmatched bases: 11. Germline CDR1 is SGHRS and CDR2 is YFSETQ. The CDR3 loop spans 17 amino acids. Here the CDR3 reads CASSLAATGQITYEQYF. CDR3 nucleotide sequence: TGCGCCAGCAGCTTGGCTGCTACGGGACAGATCACCTACGAGCAGTACTTC.